The next 10 T cell receptor beta chains were all read from a single sample in a study of blood T cells in healthy people across ages. It was with a sample-barcoded 5' primer and a J-beta primer mix that a second PCR of about 7 to 12 cycles was run. TCRdb processed the 5' RACE reads anew with MiXCR; each CDR3 protein has one entry. Here the sample spans fewer than 800,000 distinct CDR3 sequences, just under 25% being singletons. Separately, the same data were catalogued under a study of T cells of mothers and their children.

Sample: blood. The receptors were gathered from a boy aged 5-17 years in good health.

This clonotype occurred a few times. CDR3 sequence: CASSRRGGAYEQYF. The CDR3 DNA is TGTGCCAGCAGCCGAAGGGGGGGGGCCTACGAGCAGTACTTC. V is TRBV14 and J is TRBJ2-1; tentative D call: TRBD2 (7 bases). The assigned J gene may be wrong: the sequence end matches TRBJ2-7 better. Per the germline V gene, CDR1 is SGHDN and CDR2 is FVKESK. There are 14 residues in the CDR3.

This clonotype was counted between two and nine times. This chain uses TRBV28 with TRBJ2-5, with a possible D match to TRBD2 (5 bases). The CDR3 sequence is 14 residues long. Germline V gene sequence: CDR1 MDHEN, CDR2 SYDVKM. Trimming cost V 5 bases and J 2 bases, with 12 bases left between them. The CDR3 protein is CASSTRTLQETQYF. CDR3 nucleotides: TGTGCCAGCAGTACCCGGACTCTTCAAGAGACCCAGTACTTC.

This clonotype was seen many times. V is TRBV5-1 and J is TRBJ2-5; a weak D match, TRBD1 (6 bases). CDR3 length: 12 amino acids. Germline CDR1 is SGHRS and CDR2 is YFSETQ. V was clipped by 4 bases and J by 13 bases, with 17 bases between them. The CDR3 loop is CASSTYGDTWYF. The CDR3 DNA follows: TGCGCCAGCAGCACATACGGGGACACATGGTACTTC. Full variable domain (rest looked up from reference TRBV5-1 and TRBJ2-5): KAGVTQTPRYLIKTRGQQVTLSCSPISGHRSVSWYQQTPGQGLQFLFEYFSETQRNKGNFPGRFSGRQFSNSRSEMNVSTLELGDSALYLCASSTYGDTWYFGPGTRLLVL.

This chain links TRBV9 with TRBJ1-2; weak D call: TRBD1 (6 bases). Between the trimmed V and J ends, which lost 4 bases and 2 bases, there was a span of 12 bases. Germline values: CDR1 SGDLS, CDR2 YYNGEE. This CDR3 is built from 14 residues. The CDR3 loop reads CASSTWGQNYGYTF. In nucleotides, the CDR3 is TGTGCCAGCAGCACATGGGGGCAGAACTATGGCTACACCTTC.

The chain employs TRBV2 and TRBJ2-3, with D possibly TRBD2 on 6 matching bases. This CDR3 has 14 amino acids. CDR1 and CDR2 (germline): SNHLY, FYNNEI. V was pared by 8 bases and J by 3 bases, with 15 bases between. As DNA, the CDR3 is TGTGCCAGCTCGGGTAGGGAGGTTACAGATACGCAGTATTTT. Translated, it gives CASSGREVTDTQYF.

This clonotype came up many times. V gene TRBV20-1 combines with J gene TRBJ2-1; D uncertain. The CDR3 consists of 13 residues. The germline V gene encodes CDR1 DFQATT and CDR2 SNEGSKA (reference sequence). The germline V and J ends were trimmed by 5 bases and 6 bases, with 14 bases remaining between them. Here the CDR3 reads CSAVGPTLNEQFF. In nucleotides, the CDR3 is TGCAGTGCTGTGGGCCCGACCCTCAATGAGCAGTTCTTC.

About this clonotype: Likely a read error: the CDR3 ends without its conserved phenylalanine or tryptophan. V is TRBV28 and J is TRBJ2-4; 8 bases are a match to TRBD1. V lost 4 bases, J lost 1 base, and 3 bases stayed unmatched. The CDR3 runs to 15 residues. CDR1 and CDR2 from the germline V gene are MDHEN and SYDVKM. The CDR3 spells CASSSTGDAKNIQYL. The CDR3 nucleotides read TGTGCCAGCAGTTCGACAGGGGACGCCAAAAACATTCAGTACCTC.

This clonotype has just a few counts. The genes are TRBV19 and TRBJ1-1; D not resolved. Germline V gives CDR1 LNHDA, CDR2 SQIVND (reference sequence). This CDR3 is 18 amino acids long. The V gene lost 3 bases and the J gene lost 0 bases, with 20 bases spanning the gap. CDR3 amino acids: CASSIGQPPGAMNTEAFF. CDR3 coding DNA: TGTGCCAGTAGTATCGGGCAACCCCCCGGCGCTATGAACACTGAAGCTTTCTTT.

This chain uses TRBV4-1 with TRBJ2-2; 8 bases map to TRBD1. V shed 3 bases, J shed 3 bases, and the junction held 3 bases outside the gene matches. Germline V CDR1 and CDR2: MGHRA, YSYEKL. CDR3 length equals 15 residues. The CDR3 loop reads CASSQMDRDTGELFF. The CDR3 DNA reads as TGCGCCAGCAGCCAGATGGACAGGGACACCGGGGAGCTGTTTTTT.

This clonotype has just a few counts. V is TRBV3-1 and J is TRBJ2-5; a weak D match, TRBD1 (6 bases). The germline gives CDR1 LGHDT, CDR2 YNNKEL (reference sequence). V lost 4 bases and J lost 5, with 11 bases in between. This CDR3 has 13 amino acids. CDR3 in amino acids: CASSPTGMETQYF. In DNA form, the CDR3 reads TGTGCCAGCAGCCCTACAGGGATGGAGACCCAGTACTTC.